Below, 18 T cell receptor beta chains from the same sample are listed, as sequenced in a study of beta chain features in type 1 diabetes. What was sequenced were expressed TCRB transcripts, since all of the isolated RNA had been reverse transcribed. Profiling relied on immunoSEQ multiplex PCR, and the TCRdb table lists in-frame clones only, not all of them. Seen here are roughly 230,000 clones, over 7.5% observed once, and the top ten hold approximately 0.035%. The sequencing input was naive CD4+ T cells from blood. The receptors shown here come from a woman aged 18 to 35 in good health.

The V call is TRBV6-6, the J call TRBJ1-5; perhaps TRBD1 as D (5 bases). This CDR3 comprises 15 residues. The V end was cut by 4 bases, the J end by 0 bases, with 10 bases between. Germline-derived CDR1 and CDR2 are MNHNY and SVGAGI (reference sequence). CDR3 amino acids: CASSSGGNSNQPQHF. In DNA, the CDR3 is TGTGCCAGCAGTTCCGGGGGGAATAGCAATCAGCCCCAGCATTTT.

V gene TRBV5-1 combines with J gene TRBJ2-3, with 10 bases aligning to TRBD2. The CDR3 runs to 19 residues. J was trimmed by 0 bases and V by 0 bases; bases with no gene match: 10. The germline V gene has CDR1 SGHRS and CDR2 YFSETQ. The CDR3 spells CASSLALAGVSPSTDTQYF. CDR3 sequence (DNA): TGCGCCAGCAGCTTGGCCCTAGCGGGAGTAAGCCCTAGCACAGATACGCAGTATTTT.

CDR3 region: CASSQKDKPLETQYF. CDR3 coding DNA: TGTGCCAGCAGCCAAAAAGACAAGCCCCTTGAGACCCAGTACTTC. The V and J genes are TRBV14 and TRBJ2-5; no firm D call. The germline V gene has CDR1 SGHDN and CDR2 FVKESK. Trimming removed 2 bases from V and 5 bases from J, with 15 bases in between. The CDR3 is made up of 15 amino acids.

Only a few counts were recorded for this clone. The chain employs TRBV5-1 and TRBJ2-5; a weak D match, TRBD1 (6 bases). Germline V gene lookup returns CDR1 SGHRS and CDR2 YFSETQ. This CDR3 has 16 amino acids. The V gene lost 0 bases and the J gene lost 1 base, with 13 bases spanning the gap. The CDR3 region is CASSLARGRLQETQYF. The CDR3 region has the DNA TGCGCCAGCAGCTTGGCCAGGGGAAGGCTCCAAGAGACCCAGTACTTC.

In nucleotides, the CDR3 is TGTGCCAGCAGCCAAGGATCCCCGACTAGCGGGAGGAGGTACCACGAGCAGTACTTC. It yields the protein CASSQGSPTSGRRYHEQYF. The genes are TRBV4-2 and TRBJ2-7; 13 bases agree with TRBD2. The germline V gene has CDR1 LGHNA and CDR2 YNFKEQ. This CDR3 region has 19 residues. With V trimmed by 1 base and J by 5 bases, 14 bases remained unmatched.

This chain joins TRBV2 and TRBJ2-5, with D unclear. V was trimmed by 8 bases and J by 1 base, leaving 11 bases between them. The CDR3 sequence is 13 residues long. Looked up from germline, CDR1 is SNHLY and CDR2 is FYNNEI. The CDR3 DNA reads as TGTGCCAGCCGGGTCGTAATCCAAGAGACCCAGTACTTC. This gives the protein CASRVVIQETQYF.

This clone has just a few counts. The CDR3 DNA reads as TGTGCCAGCAGCGTACGTCCCCACACAGGAACCGGGGAGCTGTTTTTT. Translating gives CASSVRPHTGTGELFF. The V call is TRBV9, the J call TRBJ2-2; possible D gene TRBD1, 5 bases. This CDR3 has 16 residues. From germline, CDR1 is SGDLS and CDR2 YYNGEE. Trimming removed 1 base from V and 5 bases from J, with 15 bases in between.

In this sample, this clone turned up a few times. The chain recombines TRBV5-4 with TRBJ1-4; D perhaps matches TRBD1 (5 bases). Trimming took off 3 bases at V and 0 bases at J, with 9 bases between the two ends. Germline values: CDR1 SGHNT, CDR2 YYREEE (reference sequence). The CDR3 has 15 amino acids. This CDR3 reads CASSSQGSTNEKLFF. The CDR3 nucleotides read TGTGCCAGCAGCTCGCAGGGATCAACTAATGAAAAACTGTTTTTT.

This sequence joins TRBV6-5 and TRBJ2-2, with D tentatively TRBD1 (6 bases). Looked up from germline, CDR1 is MNHEY and CDR2 is SVGAGI. This CDR3 is built from 15 residues. V was shortened by 2 bases and J by 3 bases, with 10 bases between the two germline ends. This CDR3 reads CASSYQEGDTGELFF. In DNA form, the CDR3 reads TGTGCCAGCAGTTACCAAGAGGGGGACACCGGGGAGCTGTTTTTT.

The chain couples TRBV2 to TRBJ1-1, with a weak D call TRBD1 (5 bases). The germline V gene has CDR1 SNHLY and CDR2 FYNNEI. The CDR3 spans 14 residues. The V end lost 3 bases, the J end lost 4 bases, and 12 bases lay between the germline ends. This CDR3 reads CASSEEGRATEAFF. Here the CDR3 DNA reads TGTGCCAGCAGTGAGGAGGGCAGGGCCACTGAAGCTTTCTTT. The full variable domain, completed using reference TRBV2 and TRBJ1-1, is EPEVTQTPSHQVTQMGQEVILRCVPISNHLYFYWYRQILGQKVEFLVSFYNNEISEKSEIFDDQFSVERPDGSNFTLKIRSTKLEDSAMYFCASSEEGRATEAFFGQGTRLTVV.

The table lists this clone with a few counts. J is TRBJ2-3 and V is TRBV5-4; 7 nucleotides align to TRBD1. Per the germline V gene, CDR1 is SGHNT and CDR2 is YYREEE (reference sequence). Losses at the gene ends were 0 bases for V and 4 bases for J; bases not matched to a gene: 5. CDR3 size: 15 residues. The CDR3 sequence: CASSLVDRDSDTQYF. CDR3 coding DNA: TGTGCCAGCAGCTTGGTCGACAGGGATTCAGATACGCAGTATTTT.

In its sample, this clone was seen a few times. This chain connects TRBV10-3 to TRBJ2-7; TRBD1 matches at 7 bases. V trimming: 10 bases; J trimming: 1 base; junction bases outside the gene matches: 10. Germline CDR1 reads ENHRY; CDR2 reads SYGVKD. The length of the CDR3 is 14 residues. CDR3 residues: CATRTGVLSYEQYF. Here the CDR3 DNA reads TGTGCCACAAGGACAGGAGTTTTATCCTACGAGCAGTACTTC.

V and J are TRBV4-1 and TRBJ2-6, with TRBD1 matching 8 bases. After removal of 1 base from V and 0 bases from J, the junction contained 5 bases not matched to a gene. The CDR3 runs to 18 residues. CDR1 and CDR2 from the germline V gene are MGHRA and YSYEKL. DNA for the CDR3: TGCGCCAGCAGCCAAGCGGGACAGGACTACTCTGGGGCCAACGTCCTGACTTTC. Translated, it gives CASSQAGQDYSGANVLTF.

This clone showed up just a few times. The rearrangement uses TRBV11-2 and TRBJ1-5; unclear D gene. Germline V lookup: CDR1 SGHAT, CDR2 FQNNGV. Trimming took 2 bases from V and 6 from J, leaving 8 bases between them. The CDR3 sequence is 13 residues long. CDR3 amino acids: CASSLWSGQPQHF. The CDR3 DNA follows: TGTGCCAGCAGCTTATGGAGCGGTCAGCCCCAGCATTTT.

The rearrangement links TRBV14 to TRBJ2-4; 7 bases line up with TRBD1. Germline CDR1 reads SGHDN; CDR2 reads FVKESK. The CDR3 length is 14 residues. The J segment lost 5 bases and the V segment lost 4 bases, leaving 5 bases of the junction unmatched. The CDR3 nucleotides are TGTGCCAGCAGCCGACAGGGTTTCGAAAACATTCAGTACTTC. Its protein product is CASSRQGFENIQYF.

This chain uses TRBV27 with TRBJ2-1; the D gene is possibly TRBD2 (6 bases). V lost 5 bases and J 5 bases, leaving 10 bases between the germline ends. CDR1 is MNHEY, CDR2 SMNVEV, per germline (reference sequence). This CDR3 has 13 residues. In DNA, the CDR3 is TGTGCCAGCAGTAAGGAGGGCCACAATGAGCAGTTCTTC. Protein sequence: CASSKEGHNEQFF.

As concerns this clone: The junction does not match germline at one end; this may be a read error. The genes are TRBV25-1 and TRBJ2-1; 7 positions agree with TRBD2. The CDR3 is made up of 13 amino acids. The V gene's germline CDR1 is MGHDK and CDR2 SYGVNS. This CDR3 reads CASSNTSVSSLVF. DNA for the CDR3: TGTGCCAGCAGTAACACTAGCGTCTCGTCCTTGGTCTTC.

This clone appeared a few times. The CDR3 sequence: CASSVFVADTQYF. CDR3 bases: TGTGCCAGCAGCGTCTTCGTCGCAGATACGCAGTATTTT. V and J are TRBV9 and TRBJ2-3, with no clear D. In germline, CDR1 is SGDLS, CDR2 YYNGEE. This CDR3 has 13 residues. V was pared by 2 bases and J by 4 bases, with 8 bases between. The full variable domain, completed using reference TRBV9 and TRBJ2-3, is DSGVTQTPKHLITATGQRVTLRCSPRSGDLSVYWYQQSLDQGLQFLIQYYNGEERAKGNILERFSAQQFPDLHSELNLSSLELGDSALYFCASSVFVADTQYFGPGTRLTVL.